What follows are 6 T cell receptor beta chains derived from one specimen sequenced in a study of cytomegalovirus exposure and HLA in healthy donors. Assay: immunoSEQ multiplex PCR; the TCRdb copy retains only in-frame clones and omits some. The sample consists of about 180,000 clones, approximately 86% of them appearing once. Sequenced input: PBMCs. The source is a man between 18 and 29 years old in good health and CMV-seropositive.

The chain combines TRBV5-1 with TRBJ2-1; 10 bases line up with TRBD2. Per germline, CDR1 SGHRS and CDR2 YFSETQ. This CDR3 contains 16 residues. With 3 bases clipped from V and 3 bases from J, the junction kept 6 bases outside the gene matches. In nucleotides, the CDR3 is TGCGCCAGCAGCTCGGTAAGCGGGAGGGACTACAATGAGCAGTTCTTC. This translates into CASSSVSGRDYNEQFF.

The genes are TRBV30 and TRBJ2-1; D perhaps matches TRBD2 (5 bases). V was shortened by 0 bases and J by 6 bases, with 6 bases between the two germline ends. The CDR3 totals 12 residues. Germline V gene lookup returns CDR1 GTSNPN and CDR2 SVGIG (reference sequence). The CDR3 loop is CAWSVEGNEQFF. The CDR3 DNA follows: TGTGCCTGGAGTGTTGAGGGCAATGAGCAGTTCTTC.

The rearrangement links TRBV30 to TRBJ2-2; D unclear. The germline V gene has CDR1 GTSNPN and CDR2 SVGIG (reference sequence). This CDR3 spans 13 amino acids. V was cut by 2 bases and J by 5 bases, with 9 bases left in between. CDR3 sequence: CAWSISGTGELFF. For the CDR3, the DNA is TGTGCCTGGAGTATATCCGGGACCGGGGAGCTGTTTTTT.

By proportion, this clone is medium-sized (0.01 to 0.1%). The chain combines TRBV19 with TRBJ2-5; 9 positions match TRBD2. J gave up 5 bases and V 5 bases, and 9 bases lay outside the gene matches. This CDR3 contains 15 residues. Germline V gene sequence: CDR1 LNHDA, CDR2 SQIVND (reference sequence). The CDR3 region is CASSLRGGDAETQYF. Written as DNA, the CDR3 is TGTGCCAGTAGTTTGCGCGGGGGGGACGCCGAGACCCAGTACTTC.

This CDR3 is CASSYPGTALEQYF. CDR3 bases: TGTGCCAGCAGCTACCCCGGGACAGCTCTCGAGCAGTACTTC. V is TRBV5-6 and J is TRBJ2-7; 7 bases are a match to TRBD1. V shed 3 bases, J shed 6 bases, and the junction held 9 bases outside the gene matches. This CDR3 is 14 amino acids long. Looked up from germline, CDR1 is SGHDT and CDR2 is YYEEEE. The whole variable domain, filled in from reference TRBV5-6 and TRBJ2-7, reads DAGVTQSPTHLIKTRGQQVTLRCSPKSGHDTVSWYQQALGQGPQFIFQYYEEEERQRGNFPDRFSGHQFPNYSSELNVNALLLGDSALYLCASSYPGTALEQYFGPGTRLTVT.

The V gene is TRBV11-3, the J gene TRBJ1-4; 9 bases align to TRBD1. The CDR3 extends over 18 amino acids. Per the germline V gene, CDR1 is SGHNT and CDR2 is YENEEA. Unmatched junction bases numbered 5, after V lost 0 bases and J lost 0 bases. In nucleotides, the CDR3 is TGTGCCAGCAGCTTAGAGGACAGGGGTACCTCAACTAATGAAAAACTGTTTTTT. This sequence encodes CASSLEDRGTSTNEKLFF.